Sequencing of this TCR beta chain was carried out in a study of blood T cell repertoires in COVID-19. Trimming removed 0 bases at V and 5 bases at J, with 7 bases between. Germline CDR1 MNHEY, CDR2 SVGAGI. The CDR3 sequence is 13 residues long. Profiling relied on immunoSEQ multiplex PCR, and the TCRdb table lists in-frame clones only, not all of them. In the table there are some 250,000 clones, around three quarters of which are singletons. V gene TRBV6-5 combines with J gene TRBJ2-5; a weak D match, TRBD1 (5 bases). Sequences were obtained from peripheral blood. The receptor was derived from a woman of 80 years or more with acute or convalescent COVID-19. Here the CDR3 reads CASSYSNRETQYF. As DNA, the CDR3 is TGTGCCAGCAGTTACTCGAACAGGGAGACCCAGTACTTC.